This TCR beta chain was captured by sequencing in a study of blood T cell repertoires in COVID-19. About the research overall: Sources were T cells, B-cell-depleted T cells, or PBMCs; the material itself was cDNA or gDNA.

Original processing methods: Estimated nucleated cell counts came from reference gene primer amplification. This table comes from immunoSEQ multiplex PCR, and its TCRdb copy is limited to in-frame clones, with some not included. That table gives V, J and clone size, and the DNA gave D and trimming. The table shows about 400,000 clones, with about 88% occurring only once. The ends were cut back, 5 bases at V and 1 base at J, with 18 bases in the middle. Germline CDR1 SEHNR, CDR2 FQNEAQ (reference sequence). The CDR3 runs 17 residues. The chain joins TRBV7-9 to TRBJ1-5; D remains ambiguous. The sample was peripheral blood. This clonotype was obtained from a woman aged 55-69 years with COVID-19, enrolled during active disease. In DNA, the CDR3 is TGTGCCAGCAGCCCCCCGGGAGGGAGTGTGAGCAATCAGCCCCAGCATTTT. Amino acid sequence: CASSPPGGSVSNQPQHF.